These T cell receptor beta chains were read from a single sample in a study of a mutant IDH1 vaccine in newly diagnosed glioma. This table comes from immunoSEQ multiplex PCR, and its TCRdb copy is limited to in-frame clones, with some not included. Among 50,000 to 75,000 clones listed, 75% to 85% were seen once. These receptors' targets are unknown. Sequencing used PBMCs, obtained from a glioma patient whose treatment included an IDH1 peptide vaccine. The receptors originated from a man aged 50-59 years with glioma. Each CDR3 is given with its conserved first and last residue. The order of the fields is V gene, CDR3 protein.

v_gene: TRBV27
CDR3aa: CASSPLFGQFVEAFF

v_gene: TRBV9
CDR3aa: CASSVVSGGNSPLHF

v_gene: TRBV20-1
CDR3aa: CSARLADTQYF

v_gene: TRBV9
CDR3aa: CASSVLSGGAGELFF

v_gene: TRBV28
CDR3aa: CASSSLRPGAGVLYYEQYF

v_gene: TRBV5-4
CDR3aa: CASSPGTSGGYTQYF

v_gene: TRBV5-6
CDR3aa: CASSSGQSYTF

v_gene: TRBV27
CDR3aa: CASSLWDRGKNQPQHF

v_gene: TRBV7-9
CDR3aa: CASSAVTESPLHF

v_gene: TRBV29-1
CDR3aa: CSVELAGGQVGELFF

v_gene: TRBV6-1
CDR3aa: CASRSGHLNTEAFF

v_gene: TRBV11-3
CDR3aa: CASSLEAARTNEKLFF

v_gene: TRBV4-1
CDR3aa: CASSLSSGSTDTQYF

v_gene: TRBV29-1
CDR3aa: CSVPRESTEAFF

v_gene: TRBV19
CDR3aa: CASSQGGKGSYTF

v_gene: TRBV7-9
CDR3aa: CASSFYNEQFF

v_gene: TRBV4-1
CDR3aa: CASSFRAGAQRGEQYF

v_gene: TRBV6-1
CDR3aa: CASRGIRDFTYEQYF

v_gene: TRBV16
CDR3aa: CASSQLARGSEAFF

v_gene: TRBV7-2
CDR3aa: CASSLGPANTEAFF

v_gene: TRBV18
CDR3aa: CASSPRDGGEQYF

v_gene: TRBV29-1
CDR3aa: CSVAGDRGAFF

v_gene: TRBV5-4
CDR3aa: CASSLAGIRDGYTF

v_gene: TRBV6-6
CDR3aa: CASSYERSQETQYF

v_gene: TRBV7-9
CDR3aa: CASSLVQGWNTEAFF

v_gene: TRBV27
CDR3aa: CSSGLATGNEQFF

v_gene: TRBV18
CDR3aa: CASSLNEQTEAFF

v_gene: TRBV10-3
CDR3aa: CAISGMGRHIQNYGYTF

v_gene: TRBV5-4
CDR3aa: CASSQRVRDQPQHF

v_gene: TRBV4-1
CDR3aa: CASSQEYRAYYEQYF

v_gene: TRBV18
CDR3aa: CASSPTSMREQFF

v_gene: TRBV30
CDR3aa: CAWSVPGEQQYF

v_gene: TRBV5-6
CDR3aa: CASSYRDRIISPLHF

v_gene: TRBV5-1
CDR3aa: CASSPLGGGTYNEQFF

v_gene: TRBV7-2
CDR3aa: CASSPTLFGEQYF

v_gene: TRBV9
CDR3aa: CASSVVAEAFF

v_gene: TRBV2
CDR3aa: CASSDSLTLLAYEQYF

v_gene: TRBV2
CDR3aa: CASSGENQETQYF

v_gene: TRBV5-6
CDR3aa: CASSLDPRGRIGNTIYF

v_gene: TRBV11-2
CDR3aa: CASSPRGQDYEQYF

v_gene: TRBV9
CDR3aa: CASSVGGEGETQYF

v_gene: TRBV18
CDR3aa: CASSTGTGNTIYF

v_gene: TRBV27
CDR3aa: CASRGQGEIDGYTF

v_gene: TRBV10-3
CDR3aa: CAITSGTPYEQYF

v_gene: TRBV5-6
CDR3aa: CASSLGDTQYF

v_gene: TRBV11-3
CDR3aa: CASSLAGLDEQFF

v_gene: TRBV29-1
CDR3aa: CSVENPIQGGTEAFF

v_gene: TRBV6-5
CDR3aa: CASSYSTDQTWAFF

v_gene: TRBV5-4
CDR3aa: CASSLVVAGGDEQFF

v_gene: TRBV27
CDR3aa: CASSFLGSRGYTF

v_gene: TRBV11-3
CDR3aa: CASRGETQYF

v_gene: TRBV7-7
CDR3aa: CASSLQRGTQYF

v_gene: TRBV18
CDR3aa: CASSPAAFDEQFF

v_gene: TRBV4-1
CDR3aa: CASSQADYLGNTIYF

v_gene: TRBV27
CDR3aa: CASSLGRRGLYEQYF

v_gene: TRBV27
CDR3aa: CASSWGSGGRGDNEQFF

v_gene: TRBV13
CDR3aa: CASSLERANEAFF